The T cell receptor (beta chain) described here comes from a study of blood T cell repertoires in COVID-19. Across the whole study: Sites across the United States, Italy and Spain contributed samples from acute and convalescent COVID-19. PBMCs, B-cell-depleted T cells, or T cells were the source of the cDNA or gDNA that made up the material.

This CDR3 is 14 amino acids long. Germline V gene sequence: CDR1 MNHEY, CDR2 SMNVEV (reference sequence). Trimming took 5 bases from V and 2 from J, leaving 13 bases between them. TCRdb's table, derived via immunoSEQ multiplex PCR, lists solely in-frame clones and lacks some. The sample has about 32,000 clones, about 86% seen once; the top ten hold about 5.5%. The sample consisted of peripheral blood. This sequence originates from a woman aged 80 or over with active or convalescent COVID-19. V usage is TRBV27 and J usage is TRBJ2-7; D gene ambiguous. The CDR3 nucleotides read TGTGCCAGCAGTCGCCATAACTCCCCCTACGAGCAGTACTTC. This sequence encodes CASSRHNSPYEQYF.